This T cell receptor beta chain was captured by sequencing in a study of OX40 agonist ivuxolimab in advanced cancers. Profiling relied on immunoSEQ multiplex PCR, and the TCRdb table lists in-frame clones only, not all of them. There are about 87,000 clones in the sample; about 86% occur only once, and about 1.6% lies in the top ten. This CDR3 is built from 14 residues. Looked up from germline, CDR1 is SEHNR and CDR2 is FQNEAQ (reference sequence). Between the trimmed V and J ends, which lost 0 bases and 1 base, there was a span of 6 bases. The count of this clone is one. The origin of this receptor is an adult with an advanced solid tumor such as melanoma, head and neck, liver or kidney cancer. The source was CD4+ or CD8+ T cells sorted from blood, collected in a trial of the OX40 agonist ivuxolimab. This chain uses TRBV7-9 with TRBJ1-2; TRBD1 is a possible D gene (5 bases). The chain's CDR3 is CASSLAGDNYGYTF. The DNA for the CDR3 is TGTGCCAGCAGCTTAGCAGGGGATAACTATGGCTACACCTTC.